This is a list of T cell receptor beta chains from one sample in a study of T cell responses to AZD1222 COVID-19 vaccine. Generated by immunoSEQ multiplex PCR, the TCRdb table keeps only in-frame clones and is missing some. The data show some 78,000 clones, around 82% seen once. This specimen was peripheral blood, taken 28 days after the second AZD1222 dose. These receptors were taken from an adult who received the AZD1222 COVID-19 vaccine. Both conserved end residues are part of each CDR3. D genes are given only for firm matches. The size field is filled for only some rows; it gives once, few, many or a size class.

J: TRBJ2-2; size: .; V: TRBV11-2; D: TRBD2; CDR3: CASSWPGTSGPNTGELFF; DNA: TGTGCCAGCAGCTGGCCCGGGACTAGCGGCCCGAACACCGGGGAGCTGTTTTTT
J: TRBJ2-6; size: few; V: TRBV27; D: .; CDR3: CASRDHLSGANVLTF; DNA: TGTGCCAGCAGGGACCACCTCTCTGGGGCCAACGTCCTGACTTTC
J: TRBJ1-2; size: few; V: TRBV11-2; D: .; CDR3: CASSPIRTPYGYTF; DNA: TGTGCCAGCAGCCCGATTAGAACCCCCTATGGCTACACCTTC
J: TRBJ2-5; size: .; V: TRBV6-5; D: .; CDR3: CASSRHIQETQYF; DNA: TGTGCCAGCAGCAGACACATCCAGGAGACCCAGTACTTC
J: TRBJ2-3; size: once; V: TRBV20-1; D: .; CDR3: CSASVYLTTDTQYF; DNA: TGCAGTGCTAGTGTTTATCTCACCACAGATACGCAGTATTTT
J: TRBJ2-1; size: .; V: TRBV7-2; D: TRBD1; CDR3: CASSLAGTGLSEQFF; DNA: TGTGCCAGCAGCCTTGCCGGGACAGGATTAAGCGAGCAGTTCTTC
J: TRBJ2-7; size: .; V: TRBV10-3; D: .; CDR3: CAISESIDIPVSYEQYF; DNA: TGTGCCATCAGTGAGTCCATCGACATCCCGGTTTCCTACGAGCAGTACTTC
J: TRBJ2-2; size: .; V: TRBV5-1; D: .; CDR3: CASSLGRARTGELFF; DNA: TGCGCCAGCAGCTTGGGGAGGGCTCGGACCGGGGAGCTGTTTTTT
J: TRBJ2-7; size: .; V: TRBV30; D: .; CDR3: CAWRKQGGKFGEQYF; DNA: TGTGCCTGGAGGAAACAGGGGGGGAAATTTGGGGAGCAGTACTTC
J: TRBJ1-4; size: .; V: TRBV28; D: TRBD1; CDR3: CASRNPGQGALNNEKLFF; DNA: TGTGCCAGCAGGAACCCGGGACAGGGGGCGTTAAATAATGAAAAACTGTTTTTT
J: TRBJ2-2; size: .; V: TRBV5-1; D: TRBD2; CDR3: CASSLGLAGAYSGELFF; DNA: TGCGCCAGCAGCTTAGGTCTAGCGGGAGCTTATTCCGGGGAGCTGTTTTTT
J: TRBJ2-3; size: .; V: TRBV5-4; D: TRBD2; CDR3: CASSLALAARVNTQYF; DNA: TGTGCCAGCAGCTTGGCACTAGCGGCCCGTGTGAATACGCAGTATTTT
J: TRBJ2-1; size: once; V: TRBV24-1; D: TRBD2; CDR3: CATSVRTSGHYNEQFF; DNA: TGTGCCACCAGTGTACGGACTAGCGGGCATTACAATGAGCAGTTCTTC
J: TRBJ1-1; size: .; V: TRBV5-4; D: TRBD1; CDR3: CASSFRQGLDTEAFF; DNA: TGTGCCAGCAGCTTCCGACAGGGTTTGGACACTGAAGCTTTCTTT
J: TRBJ2-2; size: .; V: TRBV4-3; D: TRBD2; CDR3: CASSQDGLAERTGELFF; DNA: TGCGCCAGCAGCCAAGATGGCCTAGCGGAAAGGACCGGGGAGCTGTTTTTT
J: TRBJ1-4; size: .; V: TRBV28; D: .; CDR3: CASRLPGEKLFF; DNA: TGTGCCAGCAGGCTACCAGGTGAAAAACTGTTTTTT
J: TRBJ2-5; size: .; V: TRBV19; D: TRBD1; CDR3: CASSLPGQGAGETQYF; DNA: TGTGCCAGTAGCCTTCCGGGACAGGGGGCCGGAGAGACCCAGTACTTC
J: TRBJ1-1; size: .; V: TRBV20-1; D: .; CDR3: CSASKGGLLEAFF; DNA: TGCAGTGCTAGTAAGGGGGGGTTGTTAGAAGCTTTCTTT
J: TRBJ2-7; size: once; V: TRBV9; D: .; CDR3: CASSVTGTTYEQYF; DNA: TGTGCCAGCAGCGTGACAGGTACCACCTACGAGCAGTACTTC
J: TRBJ2-1; size: .; V: TRBV24-1; D: TRBD1; CDR3: CATSRPGQGFAHNEQFF; DNA: TGTGCCACCAGTAGACCGGGACAGGGGTTCGCACACAATGAGCAGTTCTTC
J: TRBJ1-1; size: .; V: TRBV4-3; D: .; CDR3: CASSQDSAGSNPRNTEAFF; DNA: TGCGCCAGCAGCCAAGATTCGGCAGGGTCCAACCCCAGAAACACTGAAGCTTTCTTT
J: TRBJ2-3; size: .; V: TRBV11-1; D: .; CDR3: CASSWFGGTSTDTQYF; DNA: TGTGCCAGCAGCTGGTTCGGGGGAACTAGCACAGATACGCAGTATTTT
J: TRBJ1-2; size: .; V: TRBV3-1/TRBV3-2; D: .; CDR3: CASSQLEGRIVGYGYTF; DNA: TGTGCCAGCAGCCAGTTAGAGGGCAGGATCGTAGGCTATGGCTACACCTTC
J: TRBJ1-5; size: few; V: TRBV3-1/TRBV3-2; D: TRBD1; CDR3: CASSQAGTGGNQPQHF; DNA: TGTGCCAGCAGCCAAGCGGGGACAGGGGGTAATCAGCCCCAGCATTTT
J: TRBJ2-7; size: .; V: TRBV5-6; D: .; CDR3: CASRDGSVGEQYF; DNA: TGTGCCAGCAGGGACGGATCCGTTGGCGAGCAGTACTTC
J: TRBJ2-2; size: .; V: TRBV12-3/TRBV12-4; D: .; CDR3: CASRTSGELFF; DNA: TGTGCCAGCAGGACATCAGGGGAGCTGTTTTTT